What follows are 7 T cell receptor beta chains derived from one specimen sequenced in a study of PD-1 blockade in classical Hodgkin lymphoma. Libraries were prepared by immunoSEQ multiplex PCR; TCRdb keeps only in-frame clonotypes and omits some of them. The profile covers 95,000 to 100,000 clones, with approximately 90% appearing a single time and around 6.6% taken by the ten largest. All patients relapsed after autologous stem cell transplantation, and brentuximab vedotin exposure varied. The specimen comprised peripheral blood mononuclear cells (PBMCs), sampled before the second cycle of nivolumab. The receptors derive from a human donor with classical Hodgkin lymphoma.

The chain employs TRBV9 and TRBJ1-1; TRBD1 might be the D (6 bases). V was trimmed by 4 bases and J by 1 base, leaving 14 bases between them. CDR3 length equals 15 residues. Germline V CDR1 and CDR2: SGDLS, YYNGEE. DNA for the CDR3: TGTGCCAGCAGCAAGGACAGTGGTCGGAACACTGAAGCTTTCTTT. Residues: CASSKDSGRNTEAFF.

The CDR3 sequence is CASSLGGASPLHF. The CDR3 DNA reads TGTGCCAGCAGCTTGGGCGGGGCTTCACCCCTCCACTTT. This chain uses TRBV5-6 with TRBJ1-6; maybe TRBD1 (5 bases). The V gene's germline CDR1 is SGHDT and CDR2 YYEEEE. Trimming shortened V by 0 bases and J by 9 bases, and 7 bases separated the two germline ends. This CDR3 is 13 amino acids long. The variable domain in full, with the rest retrieved from reference TRBV5-6 and TRBJ1-6, is DAGVTQSPTHLIKTRGQQVTLRCSPKSGHDTVSWYQQALGQGPQFIFQYYEEEERQRGNFPDRFSGHQFPNYSSELNVNALLLGDSALYLCASSLGGASPLHFGNGTRLTVT.

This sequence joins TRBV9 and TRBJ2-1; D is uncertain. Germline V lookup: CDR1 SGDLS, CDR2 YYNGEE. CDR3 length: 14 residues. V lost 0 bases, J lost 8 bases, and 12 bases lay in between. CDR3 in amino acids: CASSVAPPAHEQFF. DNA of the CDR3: TGTGCCAGCAGCGTAGCTCCACCGGCGCATGAGCAGTTCTTC.

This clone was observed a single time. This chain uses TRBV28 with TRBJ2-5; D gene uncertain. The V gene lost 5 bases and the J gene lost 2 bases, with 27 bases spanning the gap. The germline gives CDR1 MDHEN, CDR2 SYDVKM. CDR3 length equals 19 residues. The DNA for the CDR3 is TGTGCCAGCAGTCCCTTTTCCGCTATAGGACGTCCAGCGCAAGAGACCCAGTACTTC. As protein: CASSPFSAIGRPAQETQYF. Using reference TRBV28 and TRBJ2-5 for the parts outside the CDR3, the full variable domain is DVKVTQSSRYLVKRTGEKVFLECVQDMDHENMFWYRQDPGLGLRLIYFSYDVKMKEKGDIPEGYSVSREKKERFSLILESASTNQTSMYLCASSPFSAIGRPAQETQYFGPGTRLLVL.

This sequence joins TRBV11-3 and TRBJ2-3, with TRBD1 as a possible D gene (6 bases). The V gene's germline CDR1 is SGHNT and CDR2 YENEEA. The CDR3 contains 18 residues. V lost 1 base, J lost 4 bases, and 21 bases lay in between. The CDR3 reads CASSLGPPWDIPPDTQYF. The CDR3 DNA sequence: TGTGCCAGCAGCTTAGGCCCCCCGTGGGACATCCCTCCAGATACGCAGTATTTT. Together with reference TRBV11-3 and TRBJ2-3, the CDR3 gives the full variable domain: EAGVVQSPRYKIIEKKQPVAFWCNPISGHNTLYWYLQNLGQGPELLIRYENEEAVDDSQLPKDRFSAERLKGVDSTLKIQPAELGDSAVYLCASSLGPPWDIPPDTQYFGPGTRLTVL.

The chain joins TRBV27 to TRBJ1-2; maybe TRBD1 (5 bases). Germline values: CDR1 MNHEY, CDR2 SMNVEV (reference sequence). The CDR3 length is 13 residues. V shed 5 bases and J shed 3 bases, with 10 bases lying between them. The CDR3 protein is CASSRGGDYGYTF. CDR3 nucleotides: TGTGCCAGCAGTCGGGGGGGGGACTATGGCTACACCTTC.

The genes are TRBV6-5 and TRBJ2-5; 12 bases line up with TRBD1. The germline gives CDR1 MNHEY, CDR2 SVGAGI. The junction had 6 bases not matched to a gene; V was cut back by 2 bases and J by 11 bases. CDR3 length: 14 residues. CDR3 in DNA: TGTGCCAGCAGTTACCGGGACAGGGGGCGGGAGCAGTACTTC. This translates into CASSYRDRGREQYF.